This T cell receptor beta chain originates from a study of blood T cells in healthy people across ages. Background on the study: Using template switching, researchers captured about one barcoded beta molecule for each two T cells.

General study results and limits: Estimated diversity that came from one million T cells was considered an underestimate.

On this clonotype: Its antigen is currently unknown.

The people who gave samples were healthy Caucasians from Russia, aged 6 to 90. Isolating PBMCs gave at least 6.5 million of these cells per sample. The ends were cut back, 0 bases at V and 12 bases at J, with 12 bases in the middle. This CDR3 is built from 12 residues. Germline assignment: CDR1 MNHEY and CDR2 SVGEGT. A J-beta primer mix and a sample-barcoded 5' primer were used in a second PCR of about 7 to 12 cycles. TCRdb reprocessed the 5' RACE reads via MiXCR and lists one record per CDR3 protein. Here the sample spans 1,800,000 or so distinct CDR3 sequences, approximately 40% being singletons. Input material: blood. The J gene is TRBJ2-7, the V gene TRBV6-2 or TRBV6-3; no definite D call. This receptor was taken from a human donor in good health. The CDR3 DNA sequence: TGTGCCAGCAGTTACTCGAGGTGGGGAATGTACTTC. Protein sequence: CASSYSRWGMYF.